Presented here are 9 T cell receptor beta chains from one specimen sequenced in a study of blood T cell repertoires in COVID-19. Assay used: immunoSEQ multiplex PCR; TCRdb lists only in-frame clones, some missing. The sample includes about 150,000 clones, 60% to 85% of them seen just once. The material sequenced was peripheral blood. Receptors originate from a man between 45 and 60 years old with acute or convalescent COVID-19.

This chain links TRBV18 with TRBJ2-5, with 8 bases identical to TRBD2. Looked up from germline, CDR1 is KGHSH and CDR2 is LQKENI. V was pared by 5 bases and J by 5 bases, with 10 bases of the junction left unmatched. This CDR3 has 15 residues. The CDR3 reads CASSTEGLAGETQYF. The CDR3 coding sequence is TGTGCCAGCTCAACAGAAGGACTAGCAGGGGAGACCCAGTACTTC.

The CDR3 sequence: CASSRTGFGYTF. CDR3 bases: TGTGCCAGCAGCCGGACAGGGTTTGGCTACACCTTC. The rearrangement uses TRBV3-1 (or the pseudogene TRBV3-2) and TRBJ1-2; 8 bases match TRBD1. This CDR3 region has 12 residues. CDR1 is LGHDT, CDR2 YNNKEL, per germline (reference sequence). Trimming took 4 bases from V and 7 from J; bases not matched to a gene: 2.

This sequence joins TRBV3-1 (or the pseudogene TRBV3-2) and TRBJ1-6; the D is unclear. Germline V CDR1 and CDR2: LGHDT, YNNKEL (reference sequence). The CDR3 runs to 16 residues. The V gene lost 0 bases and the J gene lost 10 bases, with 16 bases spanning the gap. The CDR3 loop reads CASSQDLGQAPSPLHF. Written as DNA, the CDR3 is TGTGCCAGCAGCCAAGATTTGGGCCAGGCCCCCTCACCCCTCCACTTT.

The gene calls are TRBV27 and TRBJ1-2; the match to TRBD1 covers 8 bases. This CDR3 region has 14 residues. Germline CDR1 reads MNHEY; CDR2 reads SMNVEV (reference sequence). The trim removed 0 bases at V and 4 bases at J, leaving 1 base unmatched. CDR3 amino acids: CASSLSQGAYGYTF. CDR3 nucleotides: TGTGCCAGCAGTTTATCTCAGGGGGCCTATGGCTACACCTTC.

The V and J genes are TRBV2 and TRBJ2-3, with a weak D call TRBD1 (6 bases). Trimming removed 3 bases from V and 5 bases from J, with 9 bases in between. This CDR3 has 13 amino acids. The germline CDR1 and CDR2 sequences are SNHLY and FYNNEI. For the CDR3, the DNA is TGTGCCAGCAGTGATCAAGGGGGAGATACGCAGTATTTT. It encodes CASSDQGGDTQYF.

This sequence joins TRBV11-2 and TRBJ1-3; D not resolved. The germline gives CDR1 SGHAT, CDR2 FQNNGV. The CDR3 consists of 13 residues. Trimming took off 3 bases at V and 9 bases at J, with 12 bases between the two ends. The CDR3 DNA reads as TGTGCCAGCAGCTTTGGGAGAGGTGGCACCATATATTTT. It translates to CASSFGRGGTIYF.

CDR3 sequence (DNA): TGTGCCAGCAGCCGAGGGCGGACAGGGGCTGGGGCCAACGTCCTGACTTTC. It translates to CASSRGRTGAGANVLTF. V and J are TRBV27 and TRBJ2-6; 9 bases line up with TRBD1. J was trimmed by 2 bases and V by 6 bases; bases with no gene match: 8. Germline CDR1 and CDR2: MNHEY and SMNVEV (reference sequence). This CDR3 is built from 17 residues.

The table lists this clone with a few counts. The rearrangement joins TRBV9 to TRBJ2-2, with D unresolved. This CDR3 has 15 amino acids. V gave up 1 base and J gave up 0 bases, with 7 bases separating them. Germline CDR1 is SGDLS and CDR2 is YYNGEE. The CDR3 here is CASSVSAANTGELFF. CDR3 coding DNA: TGTGCCAGCAGCGTATCCGCAGCGAACACCGGGGAGCTGTTTTTT. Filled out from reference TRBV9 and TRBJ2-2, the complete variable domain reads DSGVTQTPKHLITATGQRVTLRCSPRSGDLSVYWYQQSLDQGLQFLIQYYNGEERAKGNILERFSAQQFPDLHSELNLSSLELGDSALYFCASSVSAANTGELFFGEGSRLTVL.

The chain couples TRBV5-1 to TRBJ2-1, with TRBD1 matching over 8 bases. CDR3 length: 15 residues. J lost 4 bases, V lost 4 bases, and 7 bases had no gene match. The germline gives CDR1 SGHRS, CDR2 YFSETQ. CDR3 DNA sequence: TGCGCCAGCAGCAATACCGGGACAGGTTACAATGAGCAGTTCTTC. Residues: CASSNTGTGYNEQFF.